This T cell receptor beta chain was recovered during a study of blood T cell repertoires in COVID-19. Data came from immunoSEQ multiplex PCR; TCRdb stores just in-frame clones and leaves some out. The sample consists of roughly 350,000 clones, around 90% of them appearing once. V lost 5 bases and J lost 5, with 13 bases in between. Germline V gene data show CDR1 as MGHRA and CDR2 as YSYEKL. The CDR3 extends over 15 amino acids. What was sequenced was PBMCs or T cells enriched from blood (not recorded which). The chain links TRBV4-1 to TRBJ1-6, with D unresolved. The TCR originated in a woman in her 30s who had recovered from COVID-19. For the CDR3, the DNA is TGCGCCAGCAGCGTCCAAATACGGGATAATTCACCCCTCCACTTT. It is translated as CASSVQIRDNSPLHF.